This is a list of T cell receptor beta chains from one sample in a study of cytomegalovirus exposure and HLA in healthy donors. TCRdb's table, derived via immunoSEQ multiplex PCR, lists solely in-frame clones and lacks some. This table has around 240,000 clones, almost 90% appearing once. The sequenced sample was PBMCs. The receptor set was obtained from a woman in her late teens or twenties in good health and CMV-seronegative. The CDR3 runs from the conserved cysteine through the conserved F or W. A D gene is named only where the DNA matches it firmly. Rows give clone size only sometimes, using once, few, many, or a class for an expanded clone.

CDR3 length: 13
clone size: NA
V gene: TRBV7-9
D gene: NA
J gene: TRBJ1-2
CDR3 protein: CASSLPGNSAHTF
CDR3 DNA: TGTGCCAGCAGCTTACCCGGTAACTCCGCGCACACCTTC

CDR3 length: 12
clone size: NA
V gene: TRBV7-9
D gene: NA
J gene: TRBJ1-1
CDR3 protein: CASTPAASEAFF
CDR3 DNA: TGTGCCAGCACCCCGGCGGCGTCTGAAGCTTTCTTT

CDR3 length: 14
clone size: NA
V gene: TRBV30
D gene: NA
J gene: TRBJ1-1
CDR3 protein: CAWSLAGSNTEAFF
CDR3 DNA: TGTGCCTGGAGTTTGGCAGGTTCGAACACTGAAGCTTTCTTT

CDR3 length: 13
clone size: NA
V gene: TRBV5-5
D gene: TRBD1
J gene: TRBJ1-1
CDR3 protein: CASSSGGDTEAFF
CDR3 DNA: TGTGCCAGCAGCTCAGGGGGCGACACTGAAGCTTTCTTT

CDR3 length: 13
clone size: NA
V gene: TRBV11-2
D gene: NA
J gene: TRBJ1-4
CDR3 protein: CASSFIGGEKLFF
CDR3 DNA: TGTGCCAGCAGCTTTATAGGAGGTGAAAAACTGTTTTTT

CDR3 length: 14
clone size: NA
V gene: TRBV7-8
D gene: TRBD1
J gene: TRBJ2-7
CDR3 protein: CASSLVDRAYEQYF
CDR3 DNA: TGTGCCAGCAGCTTAGTGGACAGGGCCTACGAGCAGTACTTC

CDR3 length: 14
clone size: NA
V gene: TRBV5-1
D gene: NA
J gene: TRBJ1-5
CDR3 protein: CASSPQGDNQPQHF
CDR3 DNA: TGCGCCAGCAGCCCACAGGGAGACAATCAGCCCCAGCATTTT

CDR3 length: 14
clone size: NA
V gene: TRBV18
D gene: NA
J gene: TRBJ2-2
CDR3 protein: CASSPNGATGELFF
CDR3 DNA: TGTGCCAGCTCACCAAACGGAGCGACCGGGGAGCTGTTTTTT

CDR3 length: 13
clone size: NA
V gene: TRBV7-9
D gene: TRBD1
J gene: TRBJ2-7
CDR3 protein: CASTDRGFDEQYF
CDR3 DNA: TGTGCCAGCACTGACAGGGGGTTTGACGAGCAGTACTTC

CDR3 length: 14
clone size: NA
V gene: TRBV4-3
D gene: NA
J gene: TRBJ1-6
CDR3 protein: CASSVELTGSPLHF
CDR3 DNA: TGCGCCAGCAGCGTAGAACTTACGGGTTCACCCCTCCACTTT

CDR3 length: 17
clone size: NA
V gene: TRBV7-9
D gene: TRBD2
J gene: TRBJ2-5
CDR3 protein: CASSYGLAGIHQETQYF
CDR3 DNA: TGTGCCAGCAGCTACGGACTAGCGGGGATACACCAAGAGACCCAGTACTTC

CDR3 length: 11
clone size: NA
V gene: TRBV11-2
D gene: NA
J gene: TRBJ2-2
CDR3 protein: CASSSAGELFF
CDR3 DNA: TGTGCCAGCAGCTCCGCGGGGGAGCTGTTTTTT

CDR3 length: 14
clone size: NA
V gene: TRBV6-5
D gene: NA
J gene: TRBJ2-1
CDR3 protein: CASSYYLSYNEQFF
CDR3 DNA: TGTGCCAGCAGTTACTATCTTTCCTACAATGAGCAGTTCTTC

CDR3 length: 16
clone size: NA
V gene: TRBV9
D gene: TRBD2
J gene: TRBJ2-7
CDR3 protein: CASSANVAGPIYEQYF
CDR3 DNA: TGTGCCAGCAGCGCCAATGTAGCGGGGCCTATCTACGAGCAGTACTTC

CDR3 length: 17
clone size: NA
V gene: TRBV28
D gene: NA
J gene: TRBJ2-2
CDR3 protein: CASSFLAAYHRTGELFF
CDR3 DNA: TGTGCCAGCAGTTTTTTAGCGGCTTACCATCGGACCGGGGAGCTGTTTTTT

CDR3 length: 15
clone size: once
V gene: TRBV7-6
D gene: TRBD1
J gene: TRBJ1-2
CDR3 protein: CASSLTGGPLYGYTF
CDR3 DNA: TGTGCCAGCAGCTTAACAGGGGGCCCGCTCTATGGCTACACCTTC

CDR3 length: 15
clone size: NA
V gene: TRBV19
D gene: NA
J gene: TRBJ1-5
CDR3 protein: CASSILRARNQPQHF
CDR3 DNA: TGTGCCAGTAGTATTCTCAGGGCTCGCAATCAGCCCCAGCATTTT

CDR3 length: 11
clone size: NA
V gene: TRBV20-1
D gene: TRBD2
J gene: TRBJ2-3
CDR3 protein: CSASSGGTQYF
CDR3 DNA: TGCAGTGCGTCATCCGGGGGGACGCAGTATTTT

CDR3 length: 12
clone size: NA
V gene: TRBV29-1
D gene: NA
J gene: TRBJ1-1
CDR3 protein: CSARETNTEAFF
CDR3 DNA: TGCAGCGCCAGGGAAACGAACACTGAAGCTTTCTTT

CDR3 length: 14
clone size: NA
V gene: TRBV6-4
D gene: NA
J gene: TRBJ1-5
CDR3 protein: CASSSEGTYQPQHF
CDR3 DNA: TGTGCCAGCAGTTCAGAGGGGACATACCAGCCCCAGCATTTT

CDR3 length: 17
clone size: NA
V gene: TRBV27
D gene: NA
J gene: TRBJ1-5
CDR3 protein: CASSPRGIVFFHQPQHF
CDR3 DNA: TGTGCCAGCAGCCCCAGAGGGATTGTCTTCTTCCATCAGCCCCAGCATTTT

CDR3 length: 16
clone size: NA
V gene: TRBV15
D gene: TRBD2
J gene: TRBJ2-7
CDR3 protein: CATSRARTSGGNEQYF
CDR3 DNA: TGTGCCACCAGCAGAGCCCGGACTAGCGGGGGTAACGAGCAGTACTTC